This TCR beta chain was recorded in a study of CD8+CD57+ T cells in acquired aplastic anemia. CDR3 and TCR beta VDJ profiling relied on genomic DNA as the template. MiXCR was run by TCRdb on the reads, yielding one entry per CDR3 protein. Of fewer than 250,000 distinct CDR3 sequences in the sample, around half are singletons; the top ten hold approximately 7.8%. CDR1 is SGHDT and CDR2 is YYEEEE in the germline V gene. Trimming shortened V by 1 base and J by 6 bases, and 10 bases separated the two germline ends. The CDR3 is 14 amino acids. Patients chosen for sequencing had CD8+CD57+ cells that had expanded, as shown by flow cytometry. This clonotype has at least ten counts.

The sequencing input was sorted CD4+, CD8+, or CD8+CD57+ T cells (not recorded which) from PBMCs. V is TRBV5-6 and J is TRBJ1-4; D is undetermined. The TCR sequence derives from a human donor with aplastic anemia. The CDR3: CASSLLGWHEKLFF. In DNA form, the CDR3 reads TGTGCCAGCAGCTTGCTGGGCTGGCATGAAAAACTGTTTTTT.